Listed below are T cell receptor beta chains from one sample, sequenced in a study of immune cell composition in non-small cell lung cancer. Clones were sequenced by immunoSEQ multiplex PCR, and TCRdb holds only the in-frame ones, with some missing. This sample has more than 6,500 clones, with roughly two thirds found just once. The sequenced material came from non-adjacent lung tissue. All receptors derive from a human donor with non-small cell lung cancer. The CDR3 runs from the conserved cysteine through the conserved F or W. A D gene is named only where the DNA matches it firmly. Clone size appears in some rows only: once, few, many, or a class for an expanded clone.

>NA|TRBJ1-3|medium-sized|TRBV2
CASSFTSGRLAGNTIYF
TGTGCCAGCAGCTTCACAAGCGGCCGGTTGGCTGGAAACACCATATATTTT
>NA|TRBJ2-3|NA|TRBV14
CASSQVATQYF
TGTGCCAGCAGCCAGGTAGCTACGCAGTATTTT
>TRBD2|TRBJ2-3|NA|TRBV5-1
CASSYGGGRTDTQYF
TGCGCCAGCAGCTACGGGGGAGGGAGGACAGATACGCAGTATTTT
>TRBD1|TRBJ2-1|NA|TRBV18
CASSSNRGYNEQFF
TGTGCCAGCTCATCGAACAGGGGGTACAATGAGCAGTTCTTC
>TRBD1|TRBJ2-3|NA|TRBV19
CASSPRGPSTDTQYF
TGTGCCAGTAGTCCCAGGGGGCCAAGCACAGATACGCAGTATTTT
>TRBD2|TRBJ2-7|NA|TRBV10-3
CATRLAEVAYEQYF
TGTGCCACCCGCCTAGCGGAAGTTGCCTACGAGCAGTACTTC
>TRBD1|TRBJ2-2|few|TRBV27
CASSFPLGTGNTGELFF
TGTGCCAGCAGTTTCCCTCTCGGGACAGGGAACACCGGGGAGCTGTTTTTT
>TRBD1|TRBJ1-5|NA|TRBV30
CAWGGQSSNQPQHF
TGTGCCTGGGGGGGACAGAGCAGCAATCAGCCCCAGCATTTT
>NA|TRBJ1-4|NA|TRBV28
CASIEPGVEKLFF
TGTGCCAGCATCGAACCCGGGGTCGAAAAACTGTTTTTT
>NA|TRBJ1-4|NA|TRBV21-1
CASSLPGVEKLFF
TGTGCCAGCAGCTTACCGGGGGTTGAAAAACTGTTTTTT
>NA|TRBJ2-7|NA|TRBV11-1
CASSFADYEQYF
TGTGCCAGCAGCTTTGCAGACTACGAGCAGTACTTC
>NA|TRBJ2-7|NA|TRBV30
CAWSFSWVSGTYEQYF
TGTGCCTGGAGTTTCTCCTGGGTCTCGGGGACTTACGAGCAGTACTTC
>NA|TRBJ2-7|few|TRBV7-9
CASSQTRDSYEQYF
TGTGCCAGCAGCCAAACCAGGGACTCCTACGAGCAGTACTTC
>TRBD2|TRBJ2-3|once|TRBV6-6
CASSQASGGGLAQYF
TGTGCCAGCAGTCAGGCTAGCGGGGGGGGTCTTGCGCAGTATTTT
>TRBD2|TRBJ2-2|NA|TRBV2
CASSQGLAGRIGELFF
TGTGCCAGCAGCCAGGGACTAGCGGGGAGGATCGGGGAGCTGTTTTTT
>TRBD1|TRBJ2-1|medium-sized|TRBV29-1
CSVVGTGAHNEQFF
TGCAGCGTTGTCGGGACAGGAGCTCACAATGAGCAGTTCTTC
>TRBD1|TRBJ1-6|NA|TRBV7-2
CASSHQGGRPYNSPLHF
TGTGCCAGCAGCCACCAGGGGGGCAGGCCCTATAATTCACCCCTCCACTTT
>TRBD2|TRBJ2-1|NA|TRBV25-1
CASSVSSGSLNEQFF
TGTGCCAGCAGTGTATCTAGCGGGAGCCTCAATGAGCAGTTCTTC
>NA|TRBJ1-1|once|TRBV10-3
CAISESGGAFF
TGTGCCATCAGTGAGTCCGGGGGTGCTTTCTTT
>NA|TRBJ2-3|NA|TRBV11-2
CASSSVAGTSSTDTQYF
TGTGCCAGCAGCTCTGTGGCGGGGACCTCTAGCACAGATACGCAGTATTTT
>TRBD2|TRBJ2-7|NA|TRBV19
CASSRSSGGYSYEQYF
TGTGCCAGTAGTCGCAGTAGCGGGGGATACTCCTACGAGCAGTACTTC
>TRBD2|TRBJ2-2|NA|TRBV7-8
CASSPRTSGNTGELFF
TGTGCCAGCAGCCCGAGGACTAGCGGAAACACCGGGGAGCTGTTTTTT
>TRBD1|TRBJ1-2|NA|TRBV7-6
CASSAGQDYGYTF
TGTGCCAGCAGCGCGGGACAGGACTATGGCTACACCTTC
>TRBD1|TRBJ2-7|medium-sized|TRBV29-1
CSVRTGGGEQYF
TGCAGCGTCAGGACAGGGGGTGGCGAGCAGTACTTC
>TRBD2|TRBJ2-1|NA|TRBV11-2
CASSPGVVGGPNEQFF
TGTGCCAGCAGCCCGGGCGTCGTGGGAGGGCCCAATGAGCAGTTCTTC
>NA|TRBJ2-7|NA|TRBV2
CASSGDGAEYEQYF
TGTGCCAGCAGTGGGGATGGGGCGGAGTACGAGCAGTACTTC
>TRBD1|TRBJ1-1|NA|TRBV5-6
CASSLNRDRGLMAFF
TGTGCCAGCAGCTTGAACCGGGACAGGGGGTTAATGGCTTTCTTT
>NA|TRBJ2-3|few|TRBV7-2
CASSRRVRGGTDTQYF
TGTGCCAGCAGCCGCCGGGTCAGGGGAGGGACAGATACGCAGTATTTT
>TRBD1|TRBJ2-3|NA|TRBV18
CASSPGTGLNTQYF
TGTGCCAGCTCACCAGGGACAGGGTTGAATACGCAGTATTTT
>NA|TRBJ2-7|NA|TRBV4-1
CASSQAEAYLSSYEQYF
TGCGCCAGCAGCCAAGCGGAGGCCTACCTCAGCTCCTACGAGCAGTACTTC
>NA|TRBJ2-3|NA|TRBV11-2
CASSSRGVGLPSTDTQYF
TGTGCCAGCAGCTCCCGTGGGGTGGGGCTACCTAGCACAGATACGCAGTATTTT
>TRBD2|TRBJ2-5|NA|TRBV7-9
CASSSRTSGETQYF
TGTGCCAGCAGCTCACGGACTAGCGGAGAGACCCAGTACTTC